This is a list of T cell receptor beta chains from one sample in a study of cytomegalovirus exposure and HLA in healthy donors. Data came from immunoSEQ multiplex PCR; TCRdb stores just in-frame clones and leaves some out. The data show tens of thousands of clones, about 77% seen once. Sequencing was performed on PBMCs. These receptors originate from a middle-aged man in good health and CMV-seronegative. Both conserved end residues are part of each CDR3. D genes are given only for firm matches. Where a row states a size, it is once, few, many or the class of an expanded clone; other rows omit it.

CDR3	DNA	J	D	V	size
CASNHRDSYNEQFF	TGTGCCAGCAACCACAGGGACTCCTACAATGAGCAGTTCTTC	TRBJ2-1	.	TRBV28	.
CSVVAGGGPEQYF	TGCAGCGTTGTAGCAGGAGGGGGCCCCGAGCAGTACTTC	TRBJ2-7	.	TRBV29-1	.
CASSIGDRGPSYEQYF	TGCGCCAGCAGCATAGGGGACAGGGGGCCCTCCTACGAGCAGTACTTC	TRBJ2-7	TRBD1	TRBV5-1	.
CASKLKGYRANEQYF	TGTGCCAGCAAGCTTAAGGGGTACAGGGCTAACGAGCAGTACTTC	TRBJ2-7	.	TRBV13	.
CASSLVSAGGTDTQYF	TGTGCCAGCAGCTTAGTTTCGGCAGGGGGCACAGATACGCAGTATTTT	TRBJ2-3	.	TRBV7-2	once
CASSAGTKDNYGYTF	TGCGCCAGCAGTGCCGGGACAAAAGACAACTATGGCTACACCTTC	TRBJ1-2	.	TRBV5-1	.
CASSARVRDQPQHF	TGTGCCAGCAGTGCTCGGGTCAGAGACCAGCCCCAGCATTTT	TRBJ1-5	.	TRBV6-1	.
CASSRRPGGDNLGKLFF	TGCGCCAGCAGCCGTCGCCCGGGGGGGGACAATCTTGGAAAACTGTTTTTT	TRBJ1-4	.	TRBV5-1	.
CASSSPGTGGFRLF	TGTGCCAGCAGTTCTCCCGGGACAGGGGGCTTCCGCCTCTTC	TRBJ1-2	TRBD1	TRBV6-5	few
CASSYSGNNEQFF	TGTGCCAGCAGCTACTCAGGAAACAATGAGCAGTTCTTC	TRBJ2-1	.	TRBV7-3	.
CASSIRTEGWTQHF	TGTGCCAGTAGTATCCGGACGGAGGGTTGGACCCAGCATTTT	TRBJ1-5	.	TRBV19	.
CASSGRGGSGTDTQYF	TGCGCCAGCAGTGGAAGGGGGGGAAGTGGCACAGATACGCAGTATTTT	TRBJ2-3	.	TRBV10-1	.
CASSYSAGLNTEAFF	TGTGCCAGCAGTTACTCGGCAGGGTTGAACACTGAAGCTTTCTTT	TRBJ1-1	.	TRBV6-5	.
CASSLQAQRDTGELFF	TGTGCCAGCAGCCTACAGGCCCAAAGGGACACCGGGGAGCTGTTTTTT	TRBJ2-2	.	TRBV13	few
CASSLTTNQPQHF	TGCGCCAGCAGCTTGACTACCAATCAGCCCCAGCATTTT	TRBJ1-5	.	TRBV5-1	few
CASALLAGGQYNEQFF	TGTGCCAGTGCACTTCTAGCGGGAGGGCAGTACAATGAGCAGTTCTTC	TRBJ2-1	TRBD2	TRBV19	.
CASSLDPTGRGSPLHF	TGTGCCAGCAGCTTAGATCCGACAGGGCGTGGATCACCCCTCCACTTT	TRBJ1-6	TRBD1	TRBV27	.
CASSEEGQVGNTIYF	TGTGCCAGCAGTGAGGAGGGTCAAGTAGGAAACACCATATATTTT	TRBJ1-3	.	TRBV6-1	few
CASSSNLGTGGFNEQFF	TGTGCCAGCAGCTCTAATTTAGGGACAGGGGGTTTCAATGAGCAGTTCTTC	TRBJ2-1	TRBD1	TRBV5-6	.
CASSKFYPDTQYF	TGTGCCAGCAGCAAGTTCTACCCAGATACGCAGTATTTT	TRBJ2-3	.	TRBV5-6	.
CASSVDSSYNSPLHF	TGTGCCAGCAGCGTGGACAGCTCCTATAATTCACCCCTCCACTTT	TRBJ1-6	.	TRBV9	.
CATSTLRGYTEAFF	TGTGCCACCAGCACTCTCAGGGGTTACACTGAAGCTTTCTTT	TRBJ1-1	.	TRBV15	.
CASSFGGTASNYGYTF	TGTGCCAGCAGCTTTGGAGGGACGGCTTCTAACTATGGCTACACCTTC	TRBJ1-2	.	TRBV5-4	.
CASYRDSYEQYF	TGCGCCAGCTACAGGGACTCCTACGAGCAGTACTTC	TRBJ2-7	.	TRBV5-1	.
CASSIGQPGKANEKLFF	TGCGCCAGCAGCATCGGACAACCAGGAAAAGCTAATGAAAAACTGTTTTTT	TRBJ1-4	.	TRBV5-1	.
CASSPRDRANSPLHF	TGTGCCAGCAGTCCGCGGGACAGGGCTAATTCACCCCTCCACTTT	TRBJ1-6	TRBD1	TRBV27	.
CASSLQGREPQHF	TGCGCCAGCAGCTTACAGGGTCGGGAGCCCCAGCATTTT	TRBJ1-5	.	TRBV5-1	.
CASCLGDRGLEQYF	TGTGCCAGCTGCTTAGGGGACAGGGGGCTCGAGCAGTACTTC	TRBJ2-7	TRBD1	TRBV2	.
CASSPGQEPLGYGYTF	TGTGCCAGCAGCCCGGGACAGGAACCACTCGGCTATGGCTACACCTTC	TRBJ1-2	TRBD1	TRBV2	.
CASFVQGAVRLFF	TGTGCCAGCTTCGTCCAGGGGGCGGTAAGGCTGTTTTTT	TRBJ1-4	TRBD1	TRBV2	once
CASSGQGRNTIYF	TGTGCCAGCAGTGGACAGGGGAGAAACACCATATATTTT	TRBJ1-3	TRBD1	TRBV6-5	.
CASSPGLQGNSPLHF	TGTGCCAGCTCACCAGGTCTACAGGGAAATTCACCCCTCCACTTT	TRBJ1-6	.	TRBV18	.
CASSAGQGEGETQYF	TGTGCCAGCAGCGCGGGACAGGGAGAAGGGGAGACCCAGTACTTC	TRBJ2-5	TRBD1	TRBV7-9	.
CASSEKRGVSTDTQYF	TGTGCCAGCAGCGAAAAGCGGGGAGTTAGCACAGATACGCAGTATTTT	TRBJ2-3	TRBD2	TRBV5-7	.
CASSDRGQAGETQYF	TGTGCCAGCAGTGACAGGGGACAGGCGGGCGAGACCCAGTACTTC	TRBJ2-5	TRBD1	TRBV2	.
CATSREGGSETQYF	TGTGCCACCAGCAGAGAGGGTGGGAGCGAGACCCAGTACTTC	TRBJ2-5	.	TRBV15	.
CASSPLTVNTEAFF	TGTGCCAGCAGCCCACTGACAGTTAACACTGAAGCTTTCTTT	TRBJ1-1	.	TRBV9	once
CASSTRLAGAETQYF	TGTGCCAGCAGTACCCGACTAGCGGGAGCCGAGACCCAGTACTTC	TRBJ2-5	TRBD2	TRBV28	.
CAIREGGSPLHF	TGTGCCATCAGGGAAGGGGGATCACCCCTCCACTTT	TRBJ1-6	.	TRBV10-3	.
CASSQFSGGGNEQFF	TGCGCCAGCAGCCAATTTAGCGGGGGGGGCAATGAGCAGTTCTTC	TRBJ2-1	TRBD2	TRBV4-1	few
CASSQGLAGNNEQFF	TGCGCCAGCAGCCAGGGACTAGCGGGGAACAATGAGCAGTTCTTC	TRBJ2-1	TRBD2	TRBV5-1	.
CASSFGTRGGTGELFF	TGTGCCAGCAGCTTCGGGACTAGGGGTGGGACCGGGGAGCTGTTTTTT	TRBJ2-2	TRBD2	TRBV13	.
CASSPTGIEQFF	TGTGCCAGTAGTCCAACCGGGATTGAGCAGTTCTTC	TRBJ2-1	.	TRBV19	once
CATSRGSGEQYF	TGTGCCACCAGCAGAGGGTCGGGCGAGCAGTACTTC	TRBJ2-7	.	TRBV15	.
CASSLIQVNYDTQYF	TGTGCCAGCAGCTTGATCCAGGTTAATTACGATACGCAGTATTTT	TRBJ2-3	.	TRBV5-6	.
CASSPTTGRNSPLHF	TGTGCCAGCAGCCCTACGACAGGGCGTAATTCACCCCTCCACTTT	TRBJ1-6	TRBD1	TRBV28	.
CASRQSGGIYEQYF	TGTGCCAGCAGACAAAGCGGGGGGATTTACGAGCAGTACTTC	TRBJ2-7	TRBD2	TRBV2	.
CASSDPETSGSDTQYF	TGTGCCAGCAGTGATCCTGAGACTAGCGGCTCAGATACGCAGTATTTT	TRBJ2-3	TRBD2	TRBV2	.
CASSLAQGAGLMGQYF	TGTGCCAGCAGCTTGGCCCAGGGTGCAGGGCTGATGGGGCAGTATTTT	TRBJ2-3	.	TRBV5-5	.
CASSALRILSGNTIYF	TGTGCCAGCAGCGCCCTGAGGATTCTCTCTGGAAACACCATATATTTT	TRBJ1-3	.	TRBV7-9	.
CASSQDLLAGVAYNEQFF	TGTGCCAGCAGCCAAGATCTGCTAGCGGGAGTCGCCTACAATGAGCAGTTCTTC	TRBJ2-1	TRBD2	TRBV4-2	.
CASSDSNTGELFF	TGTGCCAGCAGCGACTCGAACACCGGGGAGCTGTTTTTT	TRBJ2-2	.	TRBV7-9	.
CASSLGGPDTQYF	TGCGCCAGCAGCTTGGGGGGGCCGGATACGCAGTATTTT	TRBJ2-3	.	TRBV5-1	few